The 6 T cell receptor beta chains listed next were all sequenced from one sample in a study of T cell repertoires in aging, cancer and after chemotherapy. The template was genomic DNA from peripheral blood, not RNA. Multiplex touch-down PCR with TRB-A/B primers amplified rearranged V-D-J TRB sequences. Each CDR3 protein is one row after TCRdb ran MiXCR on the multiplex PCR reads. The sample records under 10,000 distinct CDR3 sequences, 30% to 40% being singletons. The specimen was blood. All receptors come from a human donor in good health.

V and J are TRBV20-1 and TRBJ2-7, with D perhaps matching TRBD2 (6 bases). There are 15 residues in the CDR3. The V gene lost 1 base and the J gene lost 0 bases, with 13 bases spanning the gap. CDR1 is DFQATT and CDR2 is SNEGSKA in the germline V gene (reference sequence). The DNA for the CDR3 is TGCAGTGCTAGAGGGGGACTTGTAAGCTCCTACGAGCAGTACGTC. It is translated as CSARGGLVSSYEQYV.

V and J are TRBV6-2 or TRBV6-3 and TRBJ2-7; no clear D gene. Looked up from germline, CDR1 is MNHEY and CDR2 is SVGEGT. The CDR3 sequence is 14 residues long. CDR3 coding DNA: TGTGCCAGCAGTTATCCAGGTAGCTCCTACGAGCTGTACGTC. Translating it yields CASSYPGSSYELYV.

The chain is built from TRBV20-1 and TRBJ2-3, with 7 nucleotides matching TRBD1. The junction had 12 bases not matched to a gene; V was cut back by 6 bases and J by 12 bases. CDR1 DFQATT and CDR2 SNEGSKA come from the germline V gene (reference sequence). The CDR3 sequence is 12 residues long. Here the CDR3 reads CSALHRGSPQYF. CDR3 nucleotide sequence: TGCAGTGCCCTCCACAGGGGAAGTCCACAGTATTTT.

V gene TRBV5-4 combines with J gene TRBJ2-5; no firm D call. This CDR3 region has 12 residues. From germline, CDR1 is SGHNT and CDR2 YYREEE (reference sequence). V dropped 4 bases and J dropped 2 bases, with 6 bases sitting between them. CDR3 nucleotides: TGTGCCAGCAGCCTAGAACAAGAGACCCAGTACTTC. Translation gives CASSLEQETQYF.

J is TRBJ1-2 and V is TRBV7-9; D is possibly TRBD1 (6 bases). This CDR3 region has 15 residues. The germline V gene has CDR1 SEHNR and CDR2 FQNEAQ (reference sequence). V lost 4 bases to trimming and J lost 8 bases, with 20 bases between them. CDR3 amino acids: CASSSGDRDKRGYTF. DNA for the CDR3: TGTGCCAGCAGCTCGGGGGACCGGGACAAACGAGGCTACACCTTC.

This clonotype has only a few counts. The genes are TRBV4-3 and TRBJ1-2; D not certain. The CDR3 extends over 15 amino acids. Germline loops: CDR1 LGHNA, CDR2 YSLEER. V was pared by 1 base and J by 3 bases, with 12 bases between. DNA of the CDR3: TGCGCCAGCAGCCAAGCTGCGGCAGAGGACTATGGCTACACCTTC. Residues: CASSQAAAEDYGYTF.